The entry below gives a single TCR beta chain sequence along with its context. This CDR3 comprises 13 residues. Trimming took off 4 bases at V and 4 bases at J, with 9 bases between the two ends. Germline lookup yields CDR1 LGHDT and CDR2 YNNKEL (reference sequence). This record comes from a study of blood T cell repertoires in COVID-19. Study details: Samples taken during acute and convalescent COVID-19 were collected in the United States, Italy and Spain.

The assay was immunoSEQ multiplex PCR, and TCRdb's table has in-frame clones only and misses some. The sample consists of more than 120,000 clones, about 87% of them appearing once. The source is a man aged 50 to 60 who had recovered from COVID-19. Sequenced input: peripheral blood. The chain links TRBV3-1 (or the pseudogene TRBV3-2) to TRBJ2-3; tentatively, D is TRBD2 (5 bases). As DNA, the CDR3 is TGTGCCAGCAGCCGTGAGGGCTCAGATACGCAGTATTTT. Amino acids: CASSREGSDTQYF.